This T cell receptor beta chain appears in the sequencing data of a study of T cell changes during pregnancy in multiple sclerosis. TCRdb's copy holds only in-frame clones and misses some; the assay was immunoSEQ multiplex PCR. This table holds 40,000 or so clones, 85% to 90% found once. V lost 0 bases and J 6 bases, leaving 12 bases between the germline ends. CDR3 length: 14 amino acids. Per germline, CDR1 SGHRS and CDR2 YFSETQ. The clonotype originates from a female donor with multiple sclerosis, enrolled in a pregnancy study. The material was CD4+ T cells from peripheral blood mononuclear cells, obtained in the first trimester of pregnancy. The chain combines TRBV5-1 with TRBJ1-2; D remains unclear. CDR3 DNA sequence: TGCGCCAGCAGCTTGGACGCGGACGGGAATGGCTACACCTTC. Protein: CASSLDADGNGYTF.